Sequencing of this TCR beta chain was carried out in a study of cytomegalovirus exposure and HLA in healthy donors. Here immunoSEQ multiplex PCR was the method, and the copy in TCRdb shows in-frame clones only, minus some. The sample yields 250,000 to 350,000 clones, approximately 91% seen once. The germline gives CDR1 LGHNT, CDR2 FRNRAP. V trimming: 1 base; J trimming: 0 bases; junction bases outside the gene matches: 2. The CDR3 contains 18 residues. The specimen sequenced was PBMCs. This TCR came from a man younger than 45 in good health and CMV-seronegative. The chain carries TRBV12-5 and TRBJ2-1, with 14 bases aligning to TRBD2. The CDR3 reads CASGLGLAGGLSYNEQFF. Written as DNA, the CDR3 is TGTGCTAGTGGTTTGGGACTAGCGGGGGGGCTCTCCTACAATGAGCAGTTCTTC.